This T cell receptor (beta chain) was recovered during a study of shared clonotypes between healthy human individuals. The table came from immunoSEQ multiplex PCR; TCRdb's copy has only in-frame clones and leaves some out. In the table there are approximately 350,000 clones, about 74% of which are singletons. On this clone itself: Its target is unknown.

The CDR3 spans 13 residues. Trimming stripped 7 bases from V and 0 bases from J, with 6 bases between. The V gene's germline CDR1 is MNHNS and CDR2 SASEGT. Study outcomes and limitations: The naive CD4 repertoires of several donors were compared, and around 4.7% of clonotypes were shared. The authors expected sequencing depth to affect clonotype sharing among donors.

The chain recombines TRBV6-1 with TRBJ2-2, with D unresolved. The receptor comes from a man aged 30 to 45 in good health. Sequencing was performed on memory CD4+ T cells sorted from blood. As to subset: CD45RA-negative fraction. The CDR3 is CASKESNTGELFF. The CDR3 region has the DNA TGTGCCAGCAAGGAGTCGAACACCGGGGAGCTGTTTTTT.